The 17 T cell receptor beta chains below were found in one sample sequenced in a study of blood T cells in healthy people across ages. PCR was performed a second time for about 6 to 12 cycles using a sample-barcoded 5' primer and a J-beta primer mix. In TCRdb, the 5' RACE reads were re-called with MiXCR into one record per CDR3 protein. The table has fewer than 800,000 distinct CDR3 sequences, 20% to 25% seen once. The data were also submitted as part of a second study, on T cells of mothers and their children.

The sample comprised blood. The origin of the receptors is a boy aged 5-17 years in good health.

The V and J genes are TRBV12-3 or TRBV12-4 and TRBJ2-5; D is perhaps TRBD1 (5 bases). The ends were cut back, 2 bases at V and 2 bases at J, with 9 bases in the middle. This CDR3 region has 14 residues. CDR3 nucleotide sequence: TGTGCCAGCAGTTTACGTAAGGGGCAAGAGACCCAGTACTTC. Translation gives CASSLRKGQETQYF.

There are a few counts of this clonotype. The genes are TRBV4-3 and TRBJ2-1; TRBD2 matches at 7 bases. The CDR3 runs to 16 residues. V lost 4 bases to trimming and J lost 5 bases; unmatched junction nucleotides: 11. Germline CDR1 reads LGHNA; CDR2 reads YSLEER. CDR3 bases: TGCGCCAGCAGCCCCTCTAGCGGCCTTTTCGACAATGAGCAGTTCTTC. The encoded protein is CASSPSSGLFDNEQFF.

This clonotype was detected a few times. CDR3 loop: CASGLGDSEAFF. For the CDR3, the DNA is TGTGCTAGTGGTTTGGGGGACAGCGAAGCTTTCTTT. The gene calls are TRBV12-5 and TRBJ1-1; 7 nucleotides match TRBD1. Trimming removed 1 base from V and 8 bases from J; junction bases left unmatched: 1. From germline, CDR1 is LGHNT and CDR2 FRNRAP. This CDR3 contains 12 residues.

This clonotype was counted only a few times. Here the CDR3 DNA reads TGTGCCAGCAGACTACCCGGTACAGGGGGCGCGCACGGAAACACCATATATTTT. Protein product: CASRLPGTGGAHGNTIYF. The V gene is TRBV12-3 or TRBV12-4, the J gene TRBJ1-3, with 9 bases fitting TRBD1. Unmatched junction bases numbered 16, after V lost 6 bases and J lost 4 bases. The CDR3 is 18 residues long.

The V gene is TRBV7-2, the J gene TRBJ1-4; D gene ambiguous. The CDR3 consists of 13 residues. CDR1 SGHTA and CDR2 FQGNSA come from the germline V gene. V was trimmed by 1 base and J by 15 bases, leaving 15 bases between them. This CDR3 is CASSLEVCRWVFF. DNA of the CDR3: TGTGCCAGCAGCTTAGAGGTCTGCCGGTGGGTGTTTTTT.

The chain combines TRBV7-3 with TRBJ2-6; 8 bases fit TRBD1. Germline CDR1 SGHTA, CDR2 FQGTGA. Trimming took 5 bases from V and 2 from J; bases not matched to a gene: 14. The CDR3 runs to 19 residues. The CDR3 DNA sequence: TGTGCCAGCAGCACGTTGGACAGGGACGAATTCGCTGGGGCCAACGTCCTGACTTTC. This codes for CASSTLDRDEFAGANVLTF.

The chain has TRBV29-1 and TRBJ1-2; D remains unclear. Deletions cut 6 bases from V and 5 bases from J, with 19 bases between. CDR1 and CDR2 (germline): SQVTM, ANQGSEA. The CDR3 contains 14 residues. CDR3 in amino acids: CSVPLATAGYGYTF. For the CDR3, the DNA is TGCAGCGTGCCCCTCGCGACTGCGGGGTATGGCTACACCTTC.

In its sample, this clonotype was seen a few times. The chain recombines TRBV4-1 with TRBJ2-1, with a possible D match to TRBD2 (6 bases). V was clipped by 3 bases and J by 9 bases, with 9 bases between them. Looked up from germline, CDR1 is MGHRA and CDR2 is YSYEKL. The CDR3 length is 12 residues. The CDR3 spells CASSHPGGEQFF. Here the CDR3 DNA reads TGCGCCAGCAGCCACCCCGGGGGTGAGCAGTTCTTC.

In its sample, this clonotype was seen a few times. The chain links TRBV20-1 to TRBJ2-7; D perhaps matches TRBD2 (6 bases). The CDR3 spans 15 residues. CDR1 is DFQATT, CDR2 SNEGSKA, per germline (reference sequence). V was clipped by 5 bases and J by 4 bases, with 21 bases between them. This CDR3 is CSAGATIAAAYEQYF. The CDR3 DNA is TGCAGTGCTGGTGCAACCATAGCGGCTGCTTACGAGCAGTACTTC.

V and J are TRBV7-2 and TRBJ1-2; 7 bases are shared with TRBD1. CDR1 SGHTA and CDR2 FQGNSA come from the germline V gene. Trimming took 5 bases from V and 2 from J; bases not matched to a gene: 5. CDR3 length: 14 residues. Written as DNA, the CDR3 is TGTGCCAGCAGCATACCGACAGGGAACTATGGCTACACCTTC. Encoded protein: CASSIPTGNYGYTF. Using reference TRBV7-2 and TRBJ1-2 for the parts outside the CDR3, the full variable domain is GAGVSQSPSNKVTEKGKDVELRCDPISGHTALYWYRQSLGQGLEFLIYFQGNSAPDKSGLPSDRFSAERTGGSVSTLTIQRTQQEDSAVYLCASSIPTGNYGYTFGSGTRLTVV.

The V and J genes are TRBV7-2 and TRBJ2-3; D remains ambiguous. This CDR3 is built from 13 residues. V gave up 3 bases and J gave up 5 bases, with 9 bases separating them. Germline lookup yields CDR1 SGHTA and CDR2 FQGNSA. The CDR3 spells CASSFVGVDTQYF. CDR3 in DNA: TGTGCCAGCAGCTTTGTAGGTGTAGATACGCAGTATTTT.

This clonotype was found a few times. The chain employs TRBV7-3 and TRBJ2-1; 7 nucleotides align to TRBD2. Losses at the gene ends were 3 bases for V and 2 bases for J; bases not matched to a gene: 7. CDR3 size: 16 residues. CDR1 and CDR2 (germline): SGHTA, FQGTGA. The CDR3 loop is CASSFLGGVTYNEQFF. The CDR3, as DNA: TGTGCCAGCAGCTTTCTGGGGGGGGTTACCTACAATGAGCAGTTCTTC.

This clonotype was observed a few times. J is TRBJ1-1 and V is TRBV29-1; TRBD1 is a possible D gene (5 bases). Germline-derived CDR1 and CDR2 are SQVTM and ANQGSEA. Trimming left V 6 bases short and J 1 base short, with 15 bases between. This CDR3 region has 14 residues. The CDR3 coding sequence is TGCAGCGTCGACGTTCAGGGCGGGAACACTGAAGCTTTCTTT. It translates to CSVDVQGGNTEAFF.

This clonotype has more than one count but fewer than ten. The CDR3 nucleotides read TGTGCCAGCAGTTTCTTTGGGACTAGGTCTTACAATGAGCAGTTCTTC. It translates to CASSFFGTRSYNEQFF. This chain connects TRBV27 to TRBJ2-1; 8 nucleotides line up with TRBD2. Germline CDR1 MNHEY, CDR2 SMNVEV (reference sequence). The ends lost 3 bases at V and 4 bases at J; junction bases unmatched: 8. The CDR3 runs 16 residues.

The chain couples TRBV7-9 to TRBJ2-1; D gene unclear. The CDR3 sequence is 13 residues long. CDR1 SEHNR and CDR2 FQNEAQ come from the germline V gene (reference sequence). The germline V and J ends were trimmed by 5 bases and 7 bases, with 12 bases remaining between them. The CDR3 loop is CASSPVVTNEQFF. Here the CDR3 DNA reads TGTGCCAGCAGCCCTGTCGTCACTAATGAGCAGTTCTTC.

The genes are TRBV5-1 and TRBJ1-4, with D unclear. CDR1 SGHRS and CDR2 YFSETQ come from the germline V gene. The V end was cut by 5 bases, the J end by 3 bases, with 5 bases between. This CDR3 is 12 amino acids long. CDR3 coding DNA: TGCGCCAGCAGACAGTCTAATGAAAAACTGTTTTTT. It translates to CASRQSNEKLFF.

The J gene is TRBJ2-3, the V gene TRBV6-1, with D hard to call. Trimming shortened V by 4 bases and J by 3 bases, and 8 bases separated the two germline ends. Germline V gives CDR1 MNHNS, CDR2 SASEGT. The CDR3 extends over 13 amino acids. The CDR3 DNA follows: TGTGCCAGCAGTGTTCTAAATACAGATACGCAGTATTTT. Protein product: CASSVLNTDTQYF.